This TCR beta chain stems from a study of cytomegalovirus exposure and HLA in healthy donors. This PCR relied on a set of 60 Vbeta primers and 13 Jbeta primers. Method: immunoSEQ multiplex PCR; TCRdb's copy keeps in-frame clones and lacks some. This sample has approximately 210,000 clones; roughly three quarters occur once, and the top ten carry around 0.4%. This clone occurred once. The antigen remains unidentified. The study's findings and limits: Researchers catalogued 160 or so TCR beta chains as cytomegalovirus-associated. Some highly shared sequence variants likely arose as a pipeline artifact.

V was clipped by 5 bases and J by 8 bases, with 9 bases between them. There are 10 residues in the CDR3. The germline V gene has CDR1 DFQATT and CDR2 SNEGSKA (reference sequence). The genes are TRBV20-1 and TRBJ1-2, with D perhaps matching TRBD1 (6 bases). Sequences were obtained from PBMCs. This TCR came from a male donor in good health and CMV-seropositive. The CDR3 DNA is TGCAGTGCTCTCCAGGGGGGCTACACCTTC. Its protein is CSALQGGYTF.